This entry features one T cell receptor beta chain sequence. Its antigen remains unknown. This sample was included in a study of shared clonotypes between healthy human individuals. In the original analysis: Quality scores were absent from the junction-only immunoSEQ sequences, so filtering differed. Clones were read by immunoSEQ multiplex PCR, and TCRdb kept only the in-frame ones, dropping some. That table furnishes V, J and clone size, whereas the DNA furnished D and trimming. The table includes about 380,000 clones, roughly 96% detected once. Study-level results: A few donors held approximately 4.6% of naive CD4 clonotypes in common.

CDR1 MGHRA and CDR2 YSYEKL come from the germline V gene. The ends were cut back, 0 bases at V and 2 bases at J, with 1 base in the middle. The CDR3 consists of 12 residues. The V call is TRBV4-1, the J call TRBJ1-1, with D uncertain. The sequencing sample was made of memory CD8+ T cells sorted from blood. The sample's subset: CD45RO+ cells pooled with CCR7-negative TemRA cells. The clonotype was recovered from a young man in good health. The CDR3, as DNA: TGCGCCAGCAGCCAAGACAACACTGAAGCTTTCTTT. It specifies CASSQDNTEAFF.